The text below deals with one TCR beta chain. The antigen is unknown. The sample comes from a study of graft-versus-host responses after intestinal transplantation. TCRdb keeps only in-frame clones here, not all; method: immunoSEQ multiplex PCR. The sample lists about 130,000 clones; around 90% were seen once. Trimming left V 10 bases short and J 2 bases short, with 17 bases between. CDR3 length: 14 amino acids. Germline V lookup: CDR1 LNHDA, CDR2 SQIVND (reference sequence). The rearrangement joins TRBV19 to TRBJ1-2; the D is unclear. This receptor was taken from a human donor who received an intestinal transplant. Source: unstimulated CD4+ T cells sorted from spleen or lymph node cells, taken before intestinal transplant. The CDR3: CATFGWTQNYGYTF. The CDR3 nucleotides are TGTGCCACCTTCGGGTGGACGCAGAACTATGGCTACACCTTC.